These 31 T cell receptor beta chains share one sample of origin, sequenced in a study of Tregs in tolerant kidney transplant recipients. Clones were read by immunoSEQ multiplex PCR, and TCRdb kept only the in-frame ones, dropping some. Its table lists 25,000 or so clones. Related graft donors supplied nonmyeloablative bone marrow transplants, and mixed chimerism was transient. Sequenced here: CD4+ T cells from blood (PBMCs), sampled 6 months after the transplant. These receptors all stem from a human patient who received a combined kidney and bone marrow transplant. Some T cells may be supplied by the graft donor.

As to this clone: The sequenced fragment ends 3 residues before the CDR3 boundary, so the rest is inferred from the germline J gene. This rearrangement joins TRBV6-1 to TRBJ2-2, with D possibly being TRBD1 (6 bases). Germline-derived CDR1 and CDR2 are MNHNS and SASEGT. Trimming removed 4 bases at V and 3 bases at J, with 12 bases between. The CDR3 runs to 15 residues. The CDR3 reads CASSGRQGYTGELFF. Partial CDR3 DNA: TGTGCCAGCAGTGGGAGGCAGGGGTACACCGGGGAG.

In regard to this clone: Read data end 3 residues before the CDR3 end; the end is taken from the germline J gene. The chain has TRBV7-9 and TRBJ1-1, with D perhaps TRBD1 (6 bases). Germline values: CDR1 SEHNR, CDR2 FQNEAQ (reference sequence). This CDR3 region has 15 residues. V was clipped by 5 bases and J by 0 bases, with 13 bases between them. CDR3 sequence: CASSRRTVMNTEAFF. The covered CDR3 bases are TGTGCCAGCAGCCGTCGGACAGTCATGAACACTGAA.

A word on this clone: The read is 3 residues too short to cover the CDR3 end, so that end is filled in from the germline J gene. The J gene is TRBJ1-5, the V gene TRBV20-1, with 8 bases fitting TRBD1. CDR1 is DFQATT, CDR2 SNEGSKA, per germline (reference sequence). Trimming cost V 4 bases and J 3 bases; bases outside gene matches: 8. This CDR3 region has 15 residues. Partial CDR3 DNA: TGCAGTGCTAATCCAGGACAGGGTCACAATCAGCCC. Protein sequence: CSANPGQGHNQP. The CDR3 as a whole reads CSANPGQGHNQPQHF.

With regard to this clone: Read coverage stops 3 residues before the CDR3 terminus; the germline J gene supplies the remainder. This chain joins TRBV5-6 and TRBJ1-2; perhaps TRBD1 as D (6 bases). The germline V gene encodes CDR1 SGHDT and CDR2 YYEEEE. V dropped 4 bases and J dropped 0 bases, with 13 bases sitting between them. CDR3 length: 15 amino acids. Incomplete CDR3 DNA: TGTGCCAGCAGCACCGGCAGGGGATCTAACTATGGC. Its translation is CASSTGRGSNYG. The CDR3 reads in full as CASSTGRGSNYGYTF.

Of note for this clone: The read gets to within 3 residues of the CDR3 end, and the germline J gene fills in the rest. V usage is TRBV6-2 or TRBV6-3 and J usage is TRBJ1-5; TRBD1 matches at 8 bases. After removal of 2 bases from V and 5 bases from J, the junction contained 2 bases not matched to a gene. The CDR3 sequence is 14 residues long. Germline V gene lookup returns CDR1 MNHEY and CDR2 SVGEGT. The CDR3: CASSYPGGDQPQHF. The sequenced CDR3 bases are TGTGCCAGCAGTTACCCAGGGGGCGATCAGCCC.

Details on this clone: Read coverage stops 3 residues before the CDR3 terminus; the germline J gene supplies the remainder. The chain employs TRBV10-3 and TRBJ1-3; D may be TRBD1 (6 bases). The V gene lost 2 bases and the J gene lost 0 bases, with 14 bases spanning the gap. This CDR3 is 17 amino acids long. The germline V gene encodes CDR1 ENHRY and CDR2 SYGVKD. The CDR3 is CAISELGTQSSGNTIYF. Partial CDR3 DNA: TGTGCCATCAGTGAGCTAGGGACACAGAGCTCTGGAAACACC.

To note about this clone: Read data end 3 residues before the CDR3 end; the end is taken from the germline J gene. The chain recombines TRBV20-1 with TRBJ2-5; D is possibly TRBD2 (6 bases). V lost 3 bases to trimming and J lost 1 base, with 12 bases between them. Germline assignment: CDR1 DFQATT and CDR2 SNEGSKA (reference sequence). This CDR3 region has 14 residues. The CDR3 bases that were read are TGCAGTGCTAGGCCAAGCGGGCCCCAAGAGACC. Translation gives CSARPSGPQET. Given in full, the CDR3 is CSARPSGPQETQYF.

With respect to this clone: Sequencing ends 3 residues short of the CDR3 end; the germline J gene provides the rest. The chain couples TRBV7-2 to TRBJ2-7; D ambiguous. This CDR3 is 11 amino acids long. The V gene's germline CDR1 is SGHTA and CDR2 FQGNSA. Deletions cut 5 bases from V and 3 bases from J, with 5 bases between. CDR3 loop: CASSPRYEQYF. The sequenced part of the CDR3 DNA is TGTGCCAGCAGCCCGCGCTACGAG.

Turning to this clone: Read data end 3 residues before the CDR3 end; the end is taken from the germline J gene. This chain connects TRBV5-1 to TRBJ2-1; 8 bases map to TRBD1. Trimming at V came to 4 bases and at J to 1 base, leaving 4 bases not matched to a gene. The CDR3 extends over 15 amino acids. Germline V lookup: CDR1 SGHRS, CDR2 YFSETQ. The covered CDR3 bases are TGCGCCAGCAGCGTAACAGGGGGTTCCTACAATGAG. This gives the protein CASSVTGGSYNE. The whole CDR3 reads CASSVTGGSYNEQFF.

This CDR3 is CASSLGPPGLAGGNEQFF. Partial CDR3 DNA: TGTGCCAGCAGCTTAGGACCCCCAGGGCTAGCGGGAGGCAATGAG. This chain links TRBV7-6 with TRBJ2-1, with 11 bases matching TRBD2. The CDR3 end is not reached by the read, which stops 3 residues before it; the germline J gene fills it in. J lost 6 bases, V lost 1 base, and 11 bases had no gene match. The CDR3 has 18 residues. Germline loops: CDR1 SGHVS, CDR2 FNYEAQ.

On this clone: Read data end 3 residues before the CDR3 end; the end is taken from the germline J gene. V is TRBV11-2 and J is TRBJ2-1, with TRBD2 matching 8 bases. Germline CDR1 is SGHAT and CDR2 is FQNNGV. Trimming removed 2 bases from V and 4 bases from J; junction bases left unmatched: 1. The CDR3 sequence is 14 residues long. The covered CDR3 bases are TGTGCCAGCAGCTTAATAGCGGGGTACAATGAG. Translated: CASSLIAGYNE. The whole CDR3 is CASSLIAGYNEQFF.

As concerns this clone: Read sequence stops 3 residues before the CDR3 end, and the germline J gene provides the missing end. V usage is TRBV5-6 and J usage is TRBJ1-5; D call uncertain. From germline, CDR1 is SGHDT and CDR2 YYEEEE. The CDR3 runs 14 residues. V lost 1 base to trimming and J lost 8 bases, with 13 bases between them. The covered CDR3 bases are TGTGCCAGCAGCTTGAAAAATCAGAGGGAGCCC. It is translated as CASSLKNQREP. In full, the CDR3 reads CASSLKNQREPQHF.

This clone is labeled medium-sized based on frequency. The CDR3 end falls 3 residues outside the read, so it is completed with the germline J gene. This chain joins TRBV19 and TRBJ2-3, with 11 bases identical to TRBD2. The CDR3 sequence is 15 residues long. Germline-derived CDR1 and CDR2 are LNHDA and SQIVND (reference sequence). With V trimmed by 5 bases and J by 5 bases, 6 bases remained unmatched. The DNA read from the CDR3 is TGTGCCAGTAGTTCCGGACTAGCGGGTAGAGATACG. It yields the protein CASSSGLAGRDT. The full CDR3 reads CASSSGLAGRDTQYF.

As regards this clone: The sequenced fragment ends 3 residues before the CDR3 boundary, so the rest is inferred from the germline J gene. The V gene is TRBV7-6, the J gene TRBJ1-1; maybe TRBD1 (6 bases). Germline lookup yields CDR1 SGHVS and CDR2 FNYEAQ. This CDR3 is built from 14 residues. With 3 bases removed from V and 1 base from J, the gap between germline ends came to 9 bases. The CDR3 DNA, read in part, is TGTGCCAGCAGCTTGGGACACAAGAACACTGAA. Residues: CASSLGHKNTE. The whole CDR3 sequence is CASSLGHKNTEAFF. The variable domain in full, with the rest retrieved from reference TRBV7-6 and TRBJ1-1, is GAGVSQSPRYKVTKRGQDVALRCDPISGHVSLYWYRQALGQGPEFLTYFNYEAQQDKSGLPNDRFSAERPEGSISTLTIQRTEQRDSAMYRCASSLGHKNTEAFFGQGTRLTVV.

With regard to this clone: The read halts 3 residues ahead of the CDR3 end, with the missing end drawn from the germline J gene. V usage is TRBV19 and J usage is TRBJ2-1, with 7 bases identical to TRBD1. The junction had 9 bases not matched to a gene; V was cut back by 5 bases and J by 2 bases. The CDR3 is 16 amino acids. Per the germline V gene, CDR1 is LNHDA and CDR2 is SQIVND (reference sequence). The CDR3 sequence: CASSPKQGTPYNEQFF. The covered CDR3 bases are TGTGCCAGTAGTCCTAAACAGGGGACACCCTACAATGAG.

Of note for this clone: With the read ending 3 residues before the CDR3 end, the germline J gene is used to fill in that end. The J gene is TRBJ1-1, the V gene TRBV19; D is possibly TRBD1 (6 bases). The CDR3 has 14 residues. V was shortened by 0 bases and J by 3 bases, with 8 bases between the two germline ends. The germline V gene has CDR1 LNHDA and CDR2 SQIVND (reference sequence). CDR3 DNA (partial): TGTGCCAGTAGTATAGAGGGGACACACACTGAA. This gives the protein CASSIEGTHTE. The entire CDR3 sequence reads CASSIEGTHTEAFF.

The CDR3: CASSMGTANTEAFF. The CDR3 DNA, read in part, is TGTGCCAGTAGTATGGGGACAGCGAACACTGAA. J is TRBJ1-1 and V is TRBV19; TRBD1 matches at 7 bases. From the germline J gene comes the end of the CDR3, since the read stops 3 residues before it. The germline V gene has CDR1 LNHDA and CDR2 SQIVND (reference sequence). V shed 3 bases and J 1 base; nucleotides not matched to a gene: 2. CDR3 size: 14 residues.

A remark on this clone: With the read ending 3 residues before the CDR3 end, the germline J gene is used to fill in that end. The V and J genes are TRBV2 and TRBJ1-5, with D perhaps TRBD1 (5 bases). Trimming pared 5 bases from V and 1 base from J, leaving 12 bases between. The germline V gene has CDR1 SNHLY and CDR2 FYNNEI. This CDR3 is 15 amino acids long. CDR3 in amino acids: CASSKREGSNQPQHF. The CDR3 bases that were read are TGTGCCAGCAGTAAGAGGGAGGGGAGCAATCAGCCC.

The sequenced part of the CDR3 DNA is TGTGCCAGCAGCAGGCGGGGGGGCCTCGTCAATGAG. This sequence encodes CASSRRGGLVNE. The whole CDR3 sequence is CASSRRGGLVNEQFF. The rearrangement uses TRBV7-9 and TRBJ2-1, with 9 positions matching TRBD2. The read is 3 residues too short to cover the CDR3 end, so that end is filled in from the germline J gene. Looked up from germline, CDR1 is SEHNR and CDR2 is FQNEAQ (reference sequence). V was pared by 5 bases and J by 6 bases, with 8 bases of the junction left unmatched. There are 15 residues in the CDR3.

With respect to this clone: Additional DNA sequences in this sample encode the identical CDR3. CDR3 loop: CASSYSGGSQPQHF. CDR3 DNA (partial): TGTGCCAGCAGTTACTCAGGGGGCAGTCAGCCC. The chain combines TRBV6-2 or TRBV6-3 with TRBJ1-5; TRBD1 matches at 7 bases. The read ends 3 residues shy of where the CDR3 ends; the end is completed using the germline J gene. CDR1 is MNHEY, CDR2 SVGEGT, per germline. This CDR3 has 14 amino acids. V shed 0 bases and J 6 bases; nucleotides not matched to a gene: 2.

On this clone itself: Sequencing ends 3 residues short of the CDR3 end; the germline J gene provides the rest. The V call is TRBV20-1, the J call TRBJ2-1; TRBD2 matches at 9 bases. Germline assignment: CDR1 DFQATT and CDR2 SNEGSKA (reference sequence). Unmatched junction bases numbered 9, after V lost 6 bases and J lost 0 bases. The CDR3 runs 16 residues. The sequenced CDR3 bases are TGCAGTGCCCCCTCGACTAGCGGAAGCTCCTACAATGAG. Its translation is CSAPSTSGSSYNE. In full, the CDR3 is CSAPSTSGSSYNEQFF.

A note on this clone: The CDR3 end is not reached by the read, which stops 3 residues before it; the germline J gene fills it in. The V gene is TRBV18, the J gene TRBJ2-1; 7 bases map to TRBD1. The CDR3 runs to 15 residues. The J segment lost 3 bases and the V segment lost 5 bases, leaving 7 bases of the junction unmatched. The germline V gene encodes CDR1 KGHSH and CDR2 LQKENI. The covered CDR3 bases are TGTGCCAGCTCAGCAGAGACAGGGCACTACAATGAG. This encodes CASSAETGHYNE. The entire CDR3 protein reads CASSAETGHYNEQFF.

In the case of this clone: The read terminates 3 residues ahead of where the CDR3 ends, so the germline J gene completes it. The chain carries TRBV19 and TRBJ1-5; the D gene is possibly TRBD1 (6 bases). The V end lost 4 bases, the J end lost 8 bases, and 15 bases lay between the germline ends. The germline V gene has CDR1 LNHDA and CDR2 SQIVND (reference sequence). The CDR3 contains 14 residues. CDR3 amino acids: CASSKGVGFKPQHF. CDR3 DNA (partial): TGTGCCAGTAGTAAGGGGGTAGGGTTCAAGCCC.

A word on this clone: The read falls 3 residues short of the CDR3 end, and the missing part is taken from the germline J gene. The chain links TRBV29-1 to TRBJ1-2, with 8 bases matching TRBD1. J gave up 4 bases and V 6 bases, and 19 bases lay outside the gene matches. There are 17 residues in the CDR3. Germline CDR1 reads SQVTM; CDR2 reads ANQGSEA. CDR3 DNA, as far as it was read: TGCAGCGTCGCTGTACCCTTTGGACAGGGTATGTCCTATGGC. Translation: CSVAVPFGQGMSYG. The complete CDR3 reads CSVAVPFGQGMSYGYTF.

In the case of this clone: Read coverage stops 3 residues before the CDR3 terminus; the germline J gene supplies the remainder. The rearrangement links TRBV5-1 to TRBJ2-7, with a tentative D call TRBD1 (5 bases). The CDR3 has 15 residues. Trimming removed 2 bases at V and 5 bases at J, with 17 bases between. CDR1 is SGHRS and CDR2 is YFSETQ in the germline V gene. The CDR3 loop is CASSFAIGAPNEQYF. CDR3 bases read: TGCGCCAGCAGCTTCGCTATTGGGGCCCCTAACGAG.

Points on this clone: The CDR3 is cut off 3 residues early in the read; its end comes from the germline J gene. V gene TRBV5-1 combines with J gene TRBJ2-7; TRBD2 matches at 8 bases. After removal of 2 bases from V and 2 bases from J, the junction contained 9 bases not matched to a gene. CDR3 size: 16 residues. Germline CDR1 SGHRS, CDR2 YFSETQ. The DNA read from the CDR3 is TGCGCCAGCAGCTTTGGTTATAGCGGGAACACCTACGAG. It codes for CASSFGYSGNTYE. The full CDR3 sequence reads CASSFGYSGNTYEQYF.

Concerning this clone itself: The read ends 3 residues shy of where the CDR3 ends; the end is completed using the germline J gene. The chain is built from TRBV5-8 and TRBJ2-3, with no clear D. The CDR3 is 15 residues long. The germline V gene has CDR1 SGHTS and CDR2 YDEGEE. The germline V and J ends were trimmed by 7 bases and 1 base, with 16 bases remaining between them. Here the CDR3 reads CASLAYIWGTDTQYF. The DNA read from the CDR3 is TGTGCCAGCTTAGCTTATATCTGGGGCACAGATACG.

The CDR3 sequence: CASSLTGVPDTQYF. The sequenced part of the CDR3 DNA is TGTGCCAGTAGCTTGACAGGGGTTCCAGATACG. The chain couples TRBV19 to TRBJ2-3, with TRBD1 matching over 8 bases. Read data end 3 residues before the CDR3 end; the end is taken from the germline J gene. The CDR3 is 14 amino acids. V lost 6 bases and J lost 4; bases outside the gene matches: 6. The germline V gene encodes CDR1 LNHDA and CDR2 SQIVND (reference sequence).

A remark on this clone: The read terminates 3 residues ahead of where the CDR3 ends, so the germline J gene completes it. The genes are TRBV18 and TRBJ1-2; a weak D match, TRBD1 (6 bases). The V end was cut by 3 bases, the J end by 4 bases, with 15 bases between. The CDR3 has 15 amino acids. Germline loops: CDR1 KGHSH, CDR2 LQKENI. CDR3 loop: CASSPGPGHRYGYTF. CDR3 DNA, as far as it was read: TGTGCCAGCTCACCGGGTCCGGGACATCGCTATGGC.

Regarding this clone: Read sequence stops 3 residues before the CDR3 end, and the germline J gene provides the missing end. The rearrangement links TRBV19 to TRBJ1-5, with TRBD1 matching 12 bases. V lost 1 base to trimming and J lost 7 bases; unmatched junction nucleotides: 11. Per the germline V gene, CDR1 is LNHDA and CDR2 is SQIVND (reference sequence). The CDR3 length is 18 residues. The CDR3 is CASSIGGTGGYLVQPQHF. Partial CDR3 DNA: TGTGCCAGTAGTATAGGGGGGACAGGGGGCTATTTGGTGCAGCCC. The full variable domain, its missing parts supplied by reference TRBV19 and TRBJ1-5, is DGGITQSPKYLFRKEGQNVTLSCEQNLNHDAMYWYRQDPGQGLRLIYYSQIVNDFQKGDIAEGYSVSREKKESFPLTVTSAQKNPTAFYLCASSIGGTGGYLVQPQHFGDGTRLSIL.

On this clone itself: The CDR3 goes on 3 residues after the read ends, and that part is filled in from the germline J gene. V gene TRBV5-1 combines with J gene TRBJ2-3; 7 bases map to TRBD2. Germline lookup yields CDR1 SGHRS and CDR2 YFSETQ. This CDR3 contains 16 residues. V lost 5 bases to trimming and J lost 0 bases; unmatched junction nucleotides: 9. The CDR3 here is CASRSGGGGSTDTQYF. The DNA read from the CDR3 is TGCGCCAGCAGAAGTGGGGGGGGAGGAAGCACAGATACG.